Listed below are T cell receptor beta chains from one sample, sequenced in a study of T-cell memory formation after mild COVID-19. Each CDR3 protein is one row after TCRdb ran MiXCR on the 5' RACE reads. The table lists tens of thousands of distinct CDR3 sequences, around 16% of them singletons. The sample comprised PBMCs or a T cell subset sorted from them (not recorded which). Receptors were obtained from an adult who had mild COVID-19 (a few samples of this study predate the infection). Cell type and time point are not known. Each CDR3 is given with its conserved first and last residue. Each record gives: D gene, V gene, J gene, CDR3 length, CDR3 protein. A D gene is named only where the DNA matches it firmly.

>-|TRBV15|TRBJ1-1|13
CATSGGRGTEAFF
>TRBD1|TRBV12-3/TRBV12-4|TRBJ1-6|14
CASSPGTGGLPLHF
>-|TRBV29-1|TRBJ2-3|14
CSVVQEGITDTQYF
>-|TRBV12-3/TRBV12-4|TRBJ2-2|13
CASSFALTGELFF
>TRBD1|TRBV5-1|TRBJ2-1|16
CASSFNPGQGYNEQFF
>TRBD2|TRBV18|TRBJ2-7|17
CASSPRSGGAGFYEQYF
>TRBD2|TRBV12-3/TRBV12-4|TRBJ2-1|15
CASSLTSGSRDEQFF
>-|TRBV5-1|TRBJ1-3|17
CASSLGPADRSGNTIYF
>-|TRBV4-1|TRBJ2-3|14
CASSQGLAQNTQYF
>TRBD1|TRBV5-1|TRBJ2-6|19
CASSVNRDSAASGANVLTF
>TRBD2|TRBV6-2/TRBV6-3|TRBJ2-3|15
CASSYSGLATDTQYF
>-|TRBV11-2|TRBJ2-3|15
CASSYTGPYTDTQYF
>-|TRBV12-3/TRBV12-4|TRBJ2-4|13
CASSLVGRSIQYF
>TRBD1|TRBV5-1|TRBJ1-1|15
CASSPLSGGSTEAFF
>TRBD1|TRBV4-1|TRBJ1-2|15
CASSPRGQHNYGYTF
>-|TRBV30|TRBJ2-2|13
CAWSWGKGGELFF
>-|TRBV6-5|TRBJ1-1|14
CASTPGGGNTEAFF
>-|TRBV7-9|TRBJ2-2|15
CASSGRRPGTGELFF
>TRBD1|TRBV14|TRBJ2-4|15
CASSQAGQGYNIQYF
>-|TRBV25-1|TRBJ1-2|13
CASSEVGKYGYTF
>TRBD1|TRBV28|TRBJ2-1|14
CASSPGTGFFEQFF
>TRBD1|TRBV12-3/TRBV12-4|TRBJ2-1|15
CASSLGRFGTGDKFF
>-|TRBV12-3/TRBV12-4|TRBJ2-5|14
CASSSSRTQETQYF
>-|TRBV6-2/TRBV6-3|TRBJ2-7|12
CASRETLNEQYF
>-|TRBV7-2|TRBJ1-3|15
CASSLSQTAGNTIYF
>-|TRBV5-1|TRBJ1-6|17
CASSLEPLSSYNSPLHF
>TRBD1|TRBV20-1|TRBJ1-5|12
CSAWDSNQPQHF
>-|TRBV10-3|TRBJ1-1|13
CAIRAVRNTEAFF
>TRBD1|TRBV27|TRBJ2-7|15
CASSPRQGARYEQYF
>-|TRBV9|TRBJ1-5|16
CASRTVGVNSNQPQHF
>-|TRBV19|TRBJ1-1|13
CASSTYLNTEAFF
>-|TRBV12-3/TRBV12-4|TRBJ2-3|14
CASSLRGYTDTQYF
>TRBD1|TRBV11-2|TRBJ1-5|17
CASSLGEAGQGFQPQHF
>TRBD2|TRBV4-2|TRBJ2-1|18
CASSQVGLAGGGDNEQFF
>-|TRBV7-9|TRBJ2-1|13
CASSFGGRNEQFF
>-|TRBV7-9|TRBJ1-2|14
CASSFDGGVHGYTF
>-|TRBV24-1|TRBJ2-6|16
CATSDLAGSGANVLTF
>-|TRBV7-9|TRBJ1-1|15
CASSPQGGGNTEAFF
>-|TRBV12-3/TRBV12-4|TRBJ2-7|14
CASSSYSGTYEQYF
>-|TRBV29-1|TRBJ1-2|12
CSVEWGNYGYTF
>TRBD2|TRBV27|TRBJ2-7|14
CASSISGSQNEQYF
>TRBD1|TRBV20-1|TRBJ2-2|13
CSVQGANTGELFF
>-|TRBV7-9|TRBJ1-5|14
CASSLGAVGGPQHF
>-|TRBV6-5|TRBJ1-6|14
CASSYEGENSPLHF
>-|TRBV4-1|TRBJ1-1|15
CASSPPVGGRVRAFF
>-|TRBV9|TRBJ1-6|12
CASSVIDSPLHF
>TRBD2|TRBV6-2/TRBV6-3|TRBJ2-3|15
CASSSGGSFTDTQYF
>-|TRBV2|TRBJ2-5|13
CASTKEYKETQYF
>TRBD2|TRBV7-9|TRBJ2-7|17
CASSLSLAGGVPYEQYF
>TRBD1|TRBV5-8|TRBJ2-7|13
CASSDRTGLEVYF
>-|TRBV2|TRBJ2-5|12
CASGIGRETQYF
>-|TRBV7-3|TRBJ1-1|16
CASSPIGLFVNTEAFF